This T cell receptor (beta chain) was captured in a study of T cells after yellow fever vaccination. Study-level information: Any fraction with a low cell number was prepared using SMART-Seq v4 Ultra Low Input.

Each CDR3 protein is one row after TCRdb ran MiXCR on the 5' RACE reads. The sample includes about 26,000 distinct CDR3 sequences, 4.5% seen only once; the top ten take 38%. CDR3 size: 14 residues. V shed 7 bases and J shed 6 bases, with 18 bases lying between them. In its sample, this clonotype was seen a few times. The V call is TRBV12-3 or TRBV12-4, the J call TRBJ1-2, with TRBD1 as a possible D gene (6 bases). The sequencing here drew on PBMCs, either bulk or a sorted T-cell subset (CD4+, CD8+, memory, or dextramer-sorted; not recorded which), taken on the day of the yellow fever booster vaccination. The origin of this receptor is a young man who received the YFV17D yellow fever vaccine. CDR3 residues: CASTTTAQGNGYTF. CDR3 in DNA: TGTGCCAGCACCACTACCGCACAGGGAAATGGCTACACCTTC.